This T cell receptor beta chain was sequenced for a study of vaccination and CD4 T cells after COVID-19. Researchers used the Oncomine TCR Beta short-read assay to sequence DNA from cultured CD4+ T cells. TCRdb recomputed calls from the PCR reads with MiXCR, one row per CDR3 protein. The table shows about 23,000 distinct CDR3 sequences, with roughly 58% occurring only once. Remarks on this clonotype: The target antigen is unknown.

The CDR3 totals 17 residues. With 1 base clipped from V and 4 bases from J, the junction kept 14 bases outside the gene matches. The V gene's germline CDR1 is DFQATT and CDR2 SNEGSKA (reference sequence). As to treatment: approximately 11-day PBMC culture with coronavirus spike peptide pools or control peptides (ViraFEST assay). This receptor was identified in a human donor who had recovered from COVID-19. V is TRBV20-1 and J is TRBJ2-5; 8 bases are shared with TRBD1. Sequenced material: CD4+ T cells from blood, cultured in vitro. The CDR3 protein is CSARATPAGGYGETQYF. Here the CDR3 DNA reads TGCAGTGCTAGAGCCACCCCCGCAGGGGGCTACGGAGAGACCCAGTACTTC.